Below, 25 T cell receptor beta chains from the same sample are listed, as sequenced in a study of T-cell memory formation after mild COVID-19. TCRdb analysed the 5' RACE reads with MiXCR anew, one entry per CDR3 protein. The table has hundreds of thousands of distinct CDR3 sequences, around 15% seen once. Sequenced material: PBMCs or a T cell subset sorted from them (not recorded which). The receptor set was obtained from a man between 18 and 29 years old who had mild COVID-19 (a few samples of this study predate the infection). Cell type and time point are not known.

This clonotype has only a few counts. The chain uses TRBV7-2 and TRBJ2-5, with D tentatively TRBD1 or TRBD2 (5 bases each). The CDR3 extends over 15 amino acids. V was clipped by 5 bases and J by 4 bases, with 17 bases between them. Per the germline V gene, CDR1 is SGHTA and CDR2 is FQGNSA. The CDR3 reads CASSPQATRGETQYF. CDR3 DNA sequence: TGTGCCAGCAGCCCACAGGCAACTCGGGGAGAGACCCAGTACTTC.

This clonotype has a handful of counts. V gene TRBV14 combines with J gene TRBJ2-1, with D uncertain. V lost 0 bases to trimming and J lost 7 bases, with 13 bases between them. CDR3 size: 15 residues. Germline loops: CDR1 SGHDN, CDR2 FVKESK. The CDR3 nucleotides read TGTGCCAGCAGCCAAGATCTGGGATGGGGTAATGAGCAGTTCTTC. Its protein is CASSQDLGWGNEQFF.

This clonotype was seen many times. The chain recombines TRBV20-1 with TRBJ2-5, with a possible D match to TRBD2 (6 bases). Deletions cut 0 bases from V and 1 base from J, with 9 bases between. Looked up from germline, CDR1 is DFQATT and CDR2 is SNEGSKA (reference sequence). This CDR3 has 14 amino acids. The CDR3 nucleotides read TGCAGTGCTAGAGATCGGCGGGGCCAAGAGACCCAGTACTTC. It codes for CSARDRRGQETQYF.

This clonotype was seen a few times. V is TRBV5-1 and J is TRBJ1-6, with no clear D. Germline V lookup: CDR1 SGHRS, CDR2 YFSETQ. V was trimmed by 5 bases and J by 7 bases, leaving 13 bases between them. The CDR3 has 14 amino acids. CDR3 DNA sequence: TGCGCCAGCAGTAGCCGGACGGAAAATTCACCCCTCCACTTT. Translation gives CASSSRTENSPLHF.

This rearrangement joins TRBV24-1 to TRBJ2-1, with D possibly being TRBD2 (5 bases). Trimming shortened V by 8 bases and J by 3 bases, and 16 bases separated the two germline ends. This CDR3 spans 15 amino acids. Germline V gene sequence: CDR1 KGHDR, CDR2 SFDVKD. The CDR3 nucleotides read TGTGCCACCACCTTGGGAGTTTCCTTCTACAATGAGCAGTTCTTC. Its protein product is CATTLGVSFYNEQFF.

This chain connects TRBV7-2 to TRBJ2-7; the D is unclear. CDR1 is SGHTA, CDR2 FQGNSA, per germline. This CDR3 has 14 amino acids. V was pared by 1 base and J by 0 bases, with 7 bases between. This CDR3 reads CASSLVASSYEQYF. The CDR3, as DNA: TGTGCCAGCAGCTTAGTGGCCAGCTCCTACGAGCAGTACTTC.

This clonotype has only a few counts. The chain has TRBV9 and TRBJ2-3, with TRBD1 matching 10 bases. The CDR3 spans 18 residues. Trimming at V came to 4 bases and at J to 6 bases, leaving 17 bases not matched to a gene. The germline CDR1 and CDR2 sequences are SGDLS and YYNGEE. The DNA for the CDR3 is TGTGCCAGCAGCCAGGGCAGGACAGGGGGTTTCCGGCTGGATACGCAGTATTTT. It codes for CASSQGRTGGFRLDTQYF.

This clonotype was seen a few times. This chain uses TRBV29-1 with TRBJ2-2; TRBD2 agrees at 11 bases. The CDR3 totals 17 residues. Losses at the gene ends were 1 base for V and 6 bases for J; bases not matched to a gene: 10. Per the germline V gene, CDR1 is SQVTM and CDR2 is ANQGSEA. CDR3: CSVEGTASGGRAGELFF. In DNA form, the CDR3 reads TGCAGCGTTGAAGGAACGGCTAGCGGGGGGAGAGCCGGGGAGCTGTTTTTT.

This clonotype was recorded a few times. The V gene is TRBV7-8, the J gene TRBJ2-4, with D perhaps TRBD2 (5 bases). V was cut by 5 bases and J by 3 bases, with 17 bases left in between. Germline V lookup: CDR1 SGHVS, CDR2 FQNEAQ. The CDR3 runs 16 residues. The CDR3 sequence: CASSTEWSGSKNIQYF. CDR3 DNA: TGTGCCAGCAGCACCGAATGGAGCGGAAGCAAAAACATTCAGTACTTC.

The J gene is TRBJ2-5, the V gene TRBV7-2, with 9 bases fitting TRBD2. Germline CDR1 is SGHTA and CDR2 is FQGNSA. The CDR3 extends over 18 amino acids. J was trimmed by 1 base and V by 1 base; bases with no gene match: 10. The CDR3 region has the DNA TGTGCCAGCAGCTTAGGCCTCGTGCGGGGGGGTTCCCAAGAGACCCAGTACTTC. Protein product: CASSLGLVRGGSQETQYF.

Many counts were recorded for this clonotype. The V gene is TRBV30, the J gene TRBJ2-4; TRBD1 matches 8 bases. The CDR3 covers 13 residues. CDR1 and CDR2 (germline): GTSNPN, SVGIG (reference sequence). The V and J ends lost 1 base and 8 bases, in that order; junction bases with no gene match: 4. The CDR3 protein is CAWSAGGRDIQYF. The CDR3 coding sequence is TGTGCCTGGAGTGCAGGGGGCAGGGACATTCAGTACTTC. The variable domain in full, completed from reference TRBV30 and TRBJ2-4, reads SQTIHQWPATLVQPVGSPLSLECTVEGTSNPNLYWYRQAAGRGLQLLFYSVGIGQISSEVPQNLSASRPQDRQFILSSKKLLLSDSGFYLCAWSAGGRDIQYFGAGTRLSVL.

V usage is TRBV5-4 and J usage is TRBJ2-2; TRBD2 is a possible D gene (7 bases). The CDR3 spans 16 residues. Trimming shortened V by 4 bases and J by 5 bases, and 18 bases separated the two germline ends. Germline V gene data show CDR1 as SGHNT and CDR2 as YYREEE (reference sequence). CDR3 amino acids: CASSPVGGPGTGELFF. The CDR3, as DNA: TGTGCCAGCAGCCCTGTCGGGGGGCCGGGGACCGGGGAGCTGTTTTTT.

This chain joins TRBV21-1 and TRBJ1-5; the D call of TRBD1 is as the table states it, not checked on the DNA. TRBV21-1 is a documented pseudogene. The length of the CDR3 is 18 residues. The CDR3 reads CASSKVVATGDSNQPQHF. As DNA, the CDR3 is TGTGCCAGCAGCAAAGTGGTGGCCACAGGAGATAGCAATCAGCCCCAGCATTTT.

This clonotype was counted between two and nine times. This chain joins TRBV6-5 and TRBJ2-5; D possibly uses TRBD1 or TRBD2 (7 bases each). V was cut by 6 bases and J by 5 bases, with 22 bases left in between. Per the germline V gene, CDR1 is MNHEY and CDR2 is SVGAGI. This CDR3 is 16 amino acids long. For the CDR3, the DNA is TGTGCCAGCAGCCCAGGGATGGGCAGGGGGGGTGAGACCCAGTACTTC. It yields the protein CASSPGMGRGGETQYF.

The chain employs TRBV9 and TRBJ2-1; the match to TRBD1 covers 9 bases. The CDR3 covers 15 residues. CDR1 is SGDLS, CDR2 YYNGEE, per germline. V lost 0 bases to trimming and J lost 10 bases; unmatched junction nucleotides: 8. CDR3 bases: TGTGCCAGCAGCGTAGGGACAGGGGAGGGGAGGGAGCAGTTCTTC. Encoded protein: CASSVGTGEGREQFF. The whole variable domain, filled in from reference TRBV9 and TRBJ2-1, reads DSGVTQTPKHLITATGQRVTLRCSPRSGDLSVYWYQQSLDQGLQFLIQYYNGEERAKGNILERFSAQQFPDLHSELNLSSLELGDSALYFCASSVGTGEGREQFFGPGTRLTVL.

The table lists this clonotype with a few counts. The chain uses TRBV2 and TRBJ2-7; D may be TRBD1 or TRBD2 (6 bases each). Germline V CDR1 and CDR2: SNHLY, FYNNEI. The CDR3 is made up of 13 amino acids. Trimming shortened V by 7 bases and J by 6 bases, and 16 bases separated the two germline ends. The CDR3 region has the DNA TGTGCCAGCACGGCGAGGGGGGCTTCCGAGCAGTACTTC. This encodes CASTARGASEQYF.

In its sample, this clonotype was seen many times. The chain employs TRBV12-3 or TRBV12-4 and TRBJ2-7; 14 positions match TRBD2. Unmatched junction bases numbered 8, after V lost 5 bases and J lost 8 bases. The CDR3 is 15 residues long. CDR3 nucleotides: TGTGCCAGCAGTCCCCCGGGACTAGCGGGGGTGCAGCAGTACTTC. This sequence encodes CASSPPGLAGVQQYF.

The rearrangement uses TRBV7-2 and TRBJ2-1, with 7 bases aligning to TRBD1. The V gene end was trimmed by 5 bases and the J gene end by 8 bases; junction bases not matched to a gene: 12. Germline values: CDR1 SGHTA, CDR2 FQGNSA. This CDR3 contains 15 residues. The CDR3 region is CASSNRDRIVDEQFF. CDR3 nucleotides: TGTGCCAGCAGCAACCGGGACAGAATCGTCGATGAGCAGTTCTTC. Full variable domain (rest looked up from reference TRBV7-2 and TRBJ2-1): GAGVSQSPSNKVTEKGKDVELRCDPISGHTALYWYRQSLGQGLEFLIYFQGNSAPDKSGLPSDRFSAERTGGSVSTLTIQRTQQEDSAVYLCASSNRDRIVDEQFFGPGTRLTVL.

A few counts support this clonotype. The chain links TRBV7-9 to TRBJ1-6; a weak D match, TRBD1 (6 bases). Trimming cost V 10 bases and J 9 bases, with 25 bases left between them. The length of the CDR3 is 16 residues. The V gene's germline CDR1 is SEHNR and CDR2 FQNEAQ (reference sequence). In DNA, the CDR3 is TGTGCCACCTCCTTAGGGGGGGGCGCTGACGGTTCACCCCTCCACTTT. Translated, it gives CATSLGGGADGSPLHF.

Many counts were recorded for this clonotype. This chain links TRBV27 with TRBJ2-2; D remains ambiguous. The CDR3 has 12 amino acids. V lost 3 bases, J lost 5 bases, and 4 bases lay in between. Germline CDR1 is MNHEY and CDR2 is SMNVEV (reference sequence). The CDR3 here is CASSFWTGELFF. DNA of the CDR3: TGTGCCAGCAGTTTTTGGACCGGGGAGCTGTTTTTT.

This chain links TRBV7-8 with TRBJ2-1; 8 bases fit TRBD1. The ends lost 7 bases at V and 3 bases at J; junction bases unmatched: 20. Germline V gene lookup returns CDR1 SGHVS and CDR2 FQNEAQ. The CDR3 spans 19 residues. The CDR3 region is CASTPRGEDRGRIYNEQFF. The CDR3 DNA reads as TGTGCCAGCACCCCCCGGGGAGAAGACAGGGGACGAATCTACAATGAGCAGTTCTTC. The full variable domain, with the rest looked up from reference TRBV7-8 and TRBJ2-1, is GAGVSQSPRYKVAKRGQDVALRCDPISGHVSLFWYQQALGQGPEFLTYFQNEAQLDKSGLPSDRFFAERPEGSVSTLKIQRTQQEDSAVYLCASTPRGEDRGRIYNEQFFGPGTRLTVL.

The CDR3 sequence is CATNLAGVNEQFF. The CDR3 nucleotides read TGTGCCACCAACCTAGCGGGGGTCAATGAGCAGTTCTTC. The chain recombines TRBV2 with TRBJ2-1; 10 positions agree with TRBD2. Germline CDR1 reads SNHLY; CDR2 reads FYNNEI. The length of the CDR3 is 13 residues. V was clipped by 10 bases and J by 6 bases; unmatched bases: 6.

This clonotype was found many times. The CDR3 region is CSVDRGHEQFF. The CDR3 DNA reads TGCAGTGTGGACAGGGGGCATGAGCAGTTCTTC. The chain couples TRBV20-1 to TRBJ2-1, with TRBD1 identical over 11 bases. The germline V gene encodes CDR1 DFQATT and CDR2 SNEGSKA (reference sequence). V lost 7 bases and J lost 8; bases outside the gene matches: 1. The CDR3 length is 11 residues.

The chain employs TRBV7-2 and TRBJ2-1; 8 nucleotides align to TRBD2. Germline CDR1 SGHTA, CDR2 FQGNSA. The CDR3 contains 18 residues. J gave up 2 bases and V 1 base, and 10 bases lay outside the gene matches. This CDR3 is CASSLGTRRTSPYNEQFF. CDR3 bases: TGTGCCAGCAGCTTAGGCACCCGACGGACTAGCCCCTACAATGAGCAGTTCTTC.

The gene calls are TRBV11-2 and TRBJ1-1; 8 bases line up with TRBD1. V gave up 2 bases and J gave up 7 bases; unmatched junction bases: 9. Per germline, CDR1 SGHAT and CDR2 FQNNGV. The CDR3 contains 15 residues. The CDR3 region has the DNA TGTGCCAGCAGCTTACATCCGGGACAGGAGGTTGAAGCTTTCTTT. Its translation: CASSLHPGQEVEAFF.